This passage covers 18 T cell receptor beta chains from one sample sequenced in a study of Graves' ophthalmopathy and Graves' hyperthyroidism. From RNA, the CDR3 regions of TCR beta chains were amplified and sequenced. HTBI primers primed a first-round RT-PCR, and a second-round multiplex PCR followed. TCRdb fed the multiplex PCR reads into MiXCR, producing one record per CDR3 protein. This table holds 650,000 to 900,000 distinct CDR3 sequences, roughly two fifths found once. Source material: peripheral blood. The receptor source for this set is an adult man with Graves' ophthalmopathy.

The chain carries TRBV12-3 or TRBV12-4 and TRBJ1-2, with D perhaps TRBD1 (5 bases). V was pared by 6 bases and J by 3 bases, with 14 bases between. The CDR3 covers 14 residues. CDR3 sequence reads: CASSSGWDYYGYTF. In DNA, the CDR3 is TGTGCCAGCAGCTCCGGTTGGGACTACTATGGCTACACCTTC.

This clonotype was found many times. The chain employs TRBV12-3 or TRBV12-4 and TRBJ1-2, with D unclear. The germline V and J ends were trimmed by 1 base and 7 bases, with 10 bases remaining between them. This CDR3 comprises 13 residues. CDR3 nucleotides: TGTGCCAGCAGTTTAGGAGGGATCGGTGGCTACACCTTC. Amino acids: CASSLGGIGGYTF.

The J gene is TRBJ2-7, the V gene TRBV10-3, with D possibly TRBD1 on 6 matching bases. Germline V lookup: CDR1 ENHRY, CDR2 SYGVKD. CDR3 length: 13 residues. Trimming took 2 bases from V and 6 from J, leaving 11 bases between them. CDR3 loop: CAISEEGVGEQYF. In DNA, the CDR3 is TGTGCCATCAGTGAGGAGGGGGTAGGCGAGCAGTACTTC.

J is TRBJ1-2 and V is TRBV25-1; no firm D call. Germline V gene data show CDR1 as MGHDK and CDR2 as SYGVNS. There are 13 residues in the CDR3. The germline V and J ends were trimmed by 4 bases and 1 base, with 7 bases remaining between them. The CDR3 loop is CASSALDNYGYTF. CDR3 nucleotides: TGTGCCAGCAGTGCTTTGGATAACTATGGCTACACCTTC.

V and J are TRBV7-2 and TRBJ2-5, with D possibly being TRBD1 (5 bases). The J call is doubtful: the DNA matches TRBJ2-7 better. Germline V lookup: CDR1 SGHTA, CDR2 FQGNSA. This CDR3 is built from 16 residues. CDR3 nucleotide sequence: TGTGCCAGCTCCCCACGACGAAAGGGGAACTCCTACGAGCAGTACTTC. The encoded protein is CASSPRRKGNSYEQYF.

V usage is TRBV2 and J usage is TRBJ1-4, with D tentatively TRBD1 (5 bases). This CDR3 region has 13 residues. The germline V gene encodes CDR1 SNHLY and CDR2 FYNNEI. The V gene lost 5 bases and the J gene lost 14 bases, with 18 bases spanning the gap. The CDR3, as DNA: TGTGCCAGCAGTTACCCGGTGGGGAGGGACCTGTTTTTT. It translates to CASSYPVGRDLFF.

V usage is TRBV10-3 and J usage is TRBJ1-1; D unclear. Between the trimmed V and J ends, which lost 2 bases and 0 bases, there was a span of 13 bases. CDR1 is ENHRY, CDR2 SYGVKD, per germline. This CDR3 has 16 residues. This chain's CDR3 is CAISEGPGILNTEAFF. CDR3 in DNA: TGTGCCATCAGTGAGGGCCCTGGAATTTTGAACACTGAAGCTTTCTTT.

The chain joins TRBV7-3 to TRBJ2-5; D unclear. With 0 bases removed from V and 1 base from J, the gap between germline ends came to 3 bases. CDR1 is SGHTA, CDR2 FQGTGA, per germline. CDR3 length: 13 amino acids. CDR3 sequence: CASSLTTQETQYF. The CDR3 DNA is TGTGCCAGCAGCTTAACGACCCAAGAGACCCAGTACTTC.

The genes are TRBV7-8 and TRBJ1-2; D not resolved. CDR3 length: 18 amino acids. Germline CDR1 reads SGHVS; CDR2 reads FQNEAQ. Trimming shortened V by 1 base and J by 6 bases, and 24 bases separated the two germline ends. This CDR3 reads CASSLGERGARRLNGYTF. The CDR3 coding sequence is TGTGCCAGCAGCTTAGGAGAACGGGGAGCGCGGAGATTAAATGGCTACACCTTC.

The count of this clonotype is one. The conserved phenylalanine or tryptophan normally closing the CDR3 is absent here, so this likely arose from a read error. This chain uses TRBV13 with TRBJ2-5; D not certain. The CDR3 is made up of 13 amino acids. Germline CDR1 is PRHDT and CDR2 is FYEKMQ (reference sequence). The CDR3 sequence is CPSSQVHQETQYC. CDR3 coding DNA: TGTCCCAGCAGTCAAGTGCATCAAGAGACCCAGTACTGC.

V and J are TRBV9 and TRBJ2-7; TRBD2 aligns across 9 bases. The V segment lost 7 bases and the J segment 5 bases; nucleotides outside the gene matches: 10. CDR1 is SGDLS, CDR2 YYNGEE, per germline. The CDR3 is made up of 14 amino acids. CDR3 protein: CASSPRTSAHEQYF. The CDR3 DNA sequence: TGTGCCAGCTCACCCAGGACTAGCGCCCACGAGCAGTACTTC.

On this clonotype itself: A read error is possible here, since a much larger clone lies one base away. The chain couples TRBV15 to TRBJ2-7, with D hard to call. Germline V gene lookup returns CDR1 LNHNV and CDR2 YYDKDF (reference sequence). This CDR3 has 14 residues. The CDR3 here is CATSRGSAPLEQHF. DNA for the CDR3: TGTGCCACCAGCCGTGGGTCAGCCCCTCTCGAGCAGCACTTC.

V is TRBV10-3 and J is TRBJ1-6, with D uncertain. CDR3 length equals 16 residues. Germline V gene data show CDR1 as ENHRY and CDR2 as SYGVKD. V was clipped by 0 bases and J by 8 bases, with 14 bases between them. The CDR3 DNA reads TGTGCCATCAGTGAGTCGATCGGGGAGTGGGATTCACCCCTCCACTTT. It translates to CAISESIGEWDSPLHF.

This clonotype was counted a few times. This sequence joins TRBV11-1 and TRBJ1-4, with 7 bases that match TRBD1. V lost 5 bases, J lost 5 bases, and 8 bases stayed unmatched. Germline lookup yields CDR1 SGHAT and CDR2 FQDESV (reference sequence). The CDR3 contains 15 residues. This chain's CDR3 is CASSQGGGQNEKLFF. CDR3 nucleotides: TGTGCCAGCAGCCAAGGGGGCGGGCAGAATGAAAAACTGTTTTTT.

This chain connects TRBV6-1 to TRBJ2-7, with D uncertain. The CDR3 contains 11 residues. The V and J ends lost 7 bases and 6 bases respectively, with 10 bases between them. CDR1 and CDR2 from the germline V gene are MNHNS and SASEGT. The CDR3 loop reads CASKLSREQYF. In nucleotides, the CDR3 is TGTGCCAGCAAACTATCCCGCGAGCAGTACTTC.

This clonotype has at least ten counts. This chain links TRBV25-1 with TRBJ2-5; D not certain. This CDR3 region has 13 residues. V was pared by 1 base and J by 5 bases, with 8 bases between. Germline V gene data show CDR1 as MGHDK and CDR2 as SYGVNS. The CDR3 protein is CASSESGAETQYF. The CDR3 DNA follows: TGTGCCAGCAGTGAATCGGGCGCGGAGACCCAGTACTTC. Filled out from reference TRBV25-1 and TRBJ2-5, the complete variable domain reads EADIYQTPRYLVIGTGKKITLECSQTMGHDKMYWYQQDPGMELHLIHYSYGVNSTEKGDLSSESTVSRIRTEHFPLTLESARPSHTSQYLCASSESGAETQYFGPGTRLLVL.

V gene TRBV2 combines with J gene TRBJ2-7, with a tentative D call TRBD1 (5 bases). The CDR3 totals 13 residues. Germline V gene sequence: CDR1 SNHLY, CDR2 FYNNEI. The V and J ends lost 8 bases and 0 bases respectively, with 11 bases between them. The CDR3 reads CASQGYSSYEQYF. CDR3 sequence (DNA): TGTGCCAGCCAGGGTTACAGCTCCTACGAGCAGTACTTC.

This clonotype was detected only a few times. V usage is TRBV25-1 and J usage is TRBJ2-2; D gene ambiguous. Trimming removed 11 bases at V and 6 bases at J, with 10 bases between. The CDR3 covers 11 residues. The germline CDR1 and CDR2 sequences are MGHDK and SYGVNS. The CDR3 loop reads CAVQWAGELFF. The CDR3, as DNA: TGTGCCGTCCAATGGGCCGGGGAGCTGTTTTTT. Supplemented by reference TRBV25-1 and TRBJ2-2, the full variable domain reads EADIYQTPRYLVIGTGKKITLECSQTMGHDKMYWYQQDPGMELHLIHYSYGVNSTEKGDLSSESTVSRIRTEHFPLTLESARPSHTSQYLCAVQWAGELFFGEGSRLTVL.